Listed here is a single T cell receptor beta chain. This entry comes from a study of blood T cell repertoires in COVID-19. Some clones are missing from TCRdb's copy, which holds only in-frame ones; the method was immunoSEQ multiplex PCR. The data show roughly 300,000 clones, with nearly 90% seen just once and 1.5% to 2% held by the top ten. Patients at the Seattle site were enrolled during active infection and followed longitudinally. CDR1 is LGHDT and CDR2 is YNNKEL in the germline V gene (reference sequence). The CDR3 covers 15 residues. V lost 1 base, J lost 4 bases, and 13 bases lay in between. This chain connects TRBV3-1 (or the pseudogene TRBV3-2) to TRBJ1-2; TRBD1 might be the D (5 bases). The TCR was taken from a woman under 40 with COVID-19, enrolled during active disease. Sequences were obtained from peripheral blood. CDR3 amino acids: CASSQGGGAAYGYTF. The CDR3 region has the DNA TGTGCCAGCAGCCAAGGGGGAGGGGCAGCCTATGGCTACACCTTC.